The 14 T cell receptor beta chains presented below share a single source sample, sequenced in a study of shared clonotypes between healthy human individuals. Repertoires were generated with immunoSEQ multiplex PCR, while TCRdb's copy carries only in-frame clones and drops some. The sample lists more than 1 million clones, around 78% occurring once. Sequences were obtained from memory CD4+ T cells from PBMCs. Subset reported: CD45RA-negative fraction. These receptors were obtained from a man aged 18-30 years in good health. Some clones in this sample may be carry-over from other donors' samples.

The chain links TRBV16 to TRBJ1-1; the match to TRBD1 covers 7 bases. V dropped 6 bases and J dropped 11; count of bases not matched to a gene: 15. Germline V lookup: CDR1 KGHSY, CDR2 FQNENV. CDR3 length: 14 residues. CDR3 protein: CASRPDRANRQAFF. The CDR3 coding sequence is TGTGCCAGCAGGCCCGACAGGGCCAATAGGCAGGCTTTCTTT.

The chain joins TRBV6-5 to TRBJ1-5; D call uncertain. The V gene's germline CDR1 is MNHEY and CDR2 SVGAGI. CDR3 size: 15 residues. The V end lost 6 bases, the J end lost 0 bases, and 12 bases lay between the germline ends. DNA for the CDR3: TGTGCCAGCAGACGTGGTTCGGGTAGCAATCAGCCCCAGCATTTT. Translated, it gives CASRRGSGSNQPQHF.

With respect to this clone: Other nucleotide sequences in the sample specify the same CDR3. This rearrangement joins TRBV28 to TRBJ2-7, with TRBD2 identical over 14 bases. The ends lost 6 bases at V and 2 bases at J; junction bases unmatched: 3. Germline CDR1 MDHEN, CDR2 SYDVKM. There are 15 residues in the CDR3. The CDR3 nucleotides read TGTGCCAGCAGCCTGGGACTAGCGGGAGCCTACGAGCAGTACTTC. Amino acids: CASSLGLAGAYEQYF. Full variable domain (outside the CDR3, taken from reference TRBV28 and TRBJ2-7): DVKVTQSSRYLVKRTGEKVFLECVQDMDHENMFWYRQDPGLGLRLIYFSYDVKMKEKGDIPEGYSVSREKKERFSLILESASTNQTSMYLCASSLGLAGAYEQYFGPGTRLTVT.

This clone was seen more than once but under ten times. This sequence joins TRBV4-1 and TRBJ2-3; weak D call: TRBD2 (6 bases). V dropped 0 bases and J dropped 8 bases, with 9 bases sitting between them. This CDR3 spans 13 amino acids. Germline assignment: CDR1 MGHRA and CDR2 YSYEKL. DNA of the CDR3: TGCGCCAGCAGCCAAGATGTAGCGGTTACGCAGTATTTT. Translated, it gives CASSQDVAVTQYF.

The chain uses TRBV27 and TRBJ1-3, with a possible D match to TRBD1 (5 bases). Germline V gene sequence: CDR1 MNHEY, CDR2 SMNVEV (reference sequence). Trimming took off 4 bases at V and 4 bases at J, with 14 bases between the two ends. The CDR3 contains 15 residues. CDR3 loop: CASSSYDSYGNTIYF. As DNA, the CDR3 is TGTGCCAGCAGTTCCTACGACAGTTACGGAAACACCATATATTTT.

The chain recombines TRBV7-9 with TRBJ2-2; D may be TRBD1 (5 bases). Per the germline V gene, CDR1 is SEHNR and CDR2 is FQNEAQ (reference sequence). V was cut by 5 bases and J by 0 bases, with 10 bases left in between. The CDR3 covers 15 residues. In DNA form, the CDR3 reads TGTGCCAGCAGCCGGACATCACCGAACACCGGGGAGCTGTTTTTT. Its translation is CASSRTSPNTGELFF. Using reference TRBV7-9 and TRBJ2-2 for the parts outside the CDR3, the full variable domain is DTGVSQNPRHKITKRGQNVTFRCDPISEHNRLYWYRQTLGQGPEFLTYFQNEAQLEKSRLLSDRFSAERPKGSFSTLEIQRTEQGDSAMYLCASSRTSPNTGELFFGEGSRLTVL.

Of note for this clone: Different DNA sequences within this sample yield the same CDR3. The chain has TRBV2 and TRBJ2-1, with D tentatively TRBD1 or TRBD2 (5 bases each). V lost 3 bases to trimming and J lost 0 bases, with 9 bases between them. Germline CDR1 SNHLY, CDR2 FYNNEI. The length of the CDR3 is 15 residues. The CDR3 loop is CASSEGRSSYNEQFF. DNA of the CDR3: TGTGCCAGCAGTGAGGGACGGAGCTCCTACAATGAGCAGTTCTTC.

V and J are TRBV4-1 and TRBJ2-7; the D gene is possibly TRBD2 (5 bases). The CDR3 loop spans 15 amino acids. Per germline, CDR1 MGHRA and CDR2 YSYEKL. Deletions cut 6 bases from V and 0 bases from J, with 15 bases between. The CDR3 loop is CASRDPSGNSYEQYF. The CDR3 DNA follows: TGCGCCAGCAGGGACCCGTCCGGGAACTCCTACGAGCAGTACTTC.

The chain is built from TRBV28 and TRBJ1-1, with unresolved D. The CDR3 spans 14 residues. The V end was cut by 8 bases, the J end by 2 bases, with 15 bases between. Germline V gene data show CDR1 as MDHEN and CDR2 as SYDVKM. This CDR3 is CASPERIDNTEAFF. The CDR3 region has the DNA TGTGCCAGCCCGGAACGGATAGATAACACTGAAGCTTTCTTT.

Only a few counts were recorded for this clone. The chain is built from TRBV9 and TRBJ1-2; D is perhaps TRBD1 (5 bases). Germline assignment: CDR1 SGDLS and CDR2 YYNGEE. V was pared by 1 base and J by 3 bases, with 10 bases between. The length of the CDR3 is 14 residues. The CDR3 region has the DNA TGTGCCAGCAGCGTAAAGGGGTTAGACTATGGCTACACCTTC. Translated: CASSVKGLDYGYTF.

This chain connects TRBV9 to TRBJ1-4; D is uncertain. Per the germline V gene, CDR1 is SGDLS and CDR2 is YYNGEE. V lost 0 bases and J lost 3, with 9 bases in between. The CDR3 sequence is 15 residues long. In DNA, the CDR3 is TGTGCCAGCAGCGTAGCTACGGGTTCTAATGAAAAACTGTTTTTT. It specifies CASSVATGSNEKLFF.

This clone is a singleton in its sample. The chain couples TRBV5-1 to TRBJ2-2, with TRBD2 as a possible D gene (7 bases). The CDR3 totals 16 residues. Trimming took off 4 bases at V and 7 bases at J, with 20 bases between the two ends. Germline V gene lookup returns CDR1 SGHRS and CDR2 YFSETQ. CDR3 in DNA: TGCGCCAGCAGCCCGCCCCGGGGGGCCCTAGGCGGGGAGCTGTTTTTT. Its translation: CASSPPRGALGGELFF.

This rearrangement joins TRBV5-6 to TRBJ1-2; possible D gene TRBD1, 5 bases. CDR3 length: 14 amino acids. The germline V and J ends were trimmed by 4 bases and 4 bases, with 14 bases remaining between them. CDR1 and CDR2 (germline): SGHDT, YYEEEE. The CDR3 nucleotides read TGTGCCAGCAGCACCTACAGGCTACCCTATGGCTACACCTTC. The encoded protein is CASSTYRLPYGYTF.

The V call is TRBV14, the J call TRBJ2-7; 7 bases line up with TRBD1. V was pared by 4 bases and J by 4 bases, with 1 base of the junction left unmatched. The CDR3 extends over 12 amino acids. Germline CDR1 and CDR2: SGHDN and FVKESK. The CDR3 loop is CASSPDRYEQYF. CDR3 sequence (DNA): TGTGCCAGCAGCCCGGACAGGTACGAGCAGTACTTC.